What follows are 24 T cell receptor beta chains derived from one specimen sequenced in a study of a mutant IDH1 vaccine in newly diagnosed glioma. Antigens for these TCRs are unknown. Noted time point: week 11, during vaccination. Doses of 300 ug of mutant IDH1 20-mer peptide were given with topical imiquimod. Repertoires were generated with immunoSEQ multiplex PCR, while TCRdb's copy carries only in-frame clones and drops some. The data show tens of thousands of clones, 80% seen once. The specimen was PBMCs, collected from a glioma patient whose treatment included an IDH1 peptide vaccine. These receptor sequences come from a man aged 45-65 years with glioma.

This chain links TRBV19 with TRBJ2-1; 9 bases are shared with TRBD2. The CDR3 loop spans 15 amino acids. Germline V gene data show CDR1 as LNHDA and CDR2 as SQIVND (reference sequence). The V gene end was trimmed by 3 bases and the J gene end by 8 bases; junction bases not matched to a gene: 8. CDR3 sequence: CASSIGLSGSDEQFF. CDR3 DNA: TGTGCCAGTAGTATCGGTCTTAGCGGGAGTGATGAGCAGTTCTTC.

Within the sample, this clone is medium-sized. This chain connects TRBV7-2 to TRBJ2-7; 8 bases fit TRBD2. The V segment lost 1 base and the J segment 3 bases; nucleotides outside the gene matches: 2. CDR1 and CDR2 from the germline V gene are SGHTA and FQGNSA. This CDR3 region has 14 residues. Here the CDR3 DNA reads TGTGCCAGCAGCTTAGGCGGGGGGCTCTACGAGCAGTACTTC. Residues: CASSLGGGLYEQYF.

The chain joins TRBV14 to TRBJ2-7; weak D call: TRBD1 (6 bases). The V gene's germline CDR1 is SGHDN and CDR2 FVKESK. The CDR3 runs 14 residues. V was shortened by 2 bases and J by 6 bases, with 14 bases between the two germline ends. This CDR3 reads CASSQPPGETEQYF. In DNA form, the CDR3 reads TGTGCCAGCAGCCAACCTCCAGGGGAGACCGAGCAGTACTTC. The full variable domain, with the rest looked up from reference TRBV14 and TRBJ2-7, is EAGVTQFPSHSVIEKGQTVTLRCDPISGHDNLYWYRRVMGKEIKFLLHFVKESKQDESGMPNNRFLAERTGGTYSTLKVQPAELEDSGVYFCASSQPPGETEQYFGPGTRLTVT.

This chain joins TRBV5-6 and TRBJ2-7; 12 bases agree with TRBD1. The CDR3 is 15 amino acids. Germline loops: CDR1 SGHDT, CDR2 YYEEEE. J was trimmed by 7 bases and V by 0 bases; bases with no gene match: 5. Written as DNA, the CDR3 is TGTGCCAGCAGCTTGGATGGGACAGGGGGCCGTGAGCAGTACTTC. It is translated as CASSLDGTGGREQYF.

For this clone: One end of the junction fails to match germline, which may point to a read error. The rearrangement links TRBV7-7 to TRBJ2-5, with 10 bases lining up with TRBD2. CDR1 is SSHAT and CDR2 is FNYEAQ in the germline V gene (reference sequence). There are 16 residues in the CDR3. The CDR3 loop reads CASSLGGASGSETQYF. The CDR3 nucleotides read TGTGCTAGCAGCTTAGGGGGAGCTAGCGGGAGTGAGACCCAGTACTTC.

The rearrangement uses TRBV27 and TRBJ2-5; no reliable D call. CDR3 size: 13 residues. V lost 5 bases, J lost 3 bases, and 10 bases lay in between. Germline CDR1 and CDR2: MNHEY and SMNVEV (reference sequence). The CDR3 nucleotides read TGTGCCAGCAGTCCAAACTTGGAAGAGACCCAGTACTTC. Protein sequence: CASSPNLEETQYF.

The genes are TRBV5-8 and TRBJ1-2; a possible D gene is TRBD1 (5 bases). The ends were cut back, 2 bases at V and 4 bases at J, with 9 bases in the middle. The CDR3 covers 13 residues. Germline loops: CDR1 SGHTS, CDR2 YDEGEE. This CDR3 reads CASSLEDIYGYTF. DNA for the CDR3: TGTGCCAGCAGCTTAGAGGACATCTATGGCTACACCTTC.

V and J are TRBV15 and TRBJ1-1; the D gene is possibly TRBD1 (5 bases). CDR1 is LNHNV and CDR2 is YYDKDF in the germline V gene (reference sequence). This CDR3 has 15 residues. Trimming pared 3 bases from V and 0 bases from J, leaving 11 bases between. CDR3 coding DNA: TGTGCCACCAGCAGGCGTCAACAGGTGAACACTGAAGCTTTCTTT. Translating gives CATSRRQQVNTEAFF.

CDR3 protein: CASSPGQLIGDTEAFF. The CDR3, as DNA: TGCGCCAGCAGTCCGGGACAACTAATAGGGGACACTGAAGCTTTCTTT. The chain joins TRBV5-1 to TRBJ1-1; D perhaps matches TRBD1 (6 bases). The length of the CDR3 is 16 residues. CDR1 and CDR2 (germline): SGHRS, YFSETQ. The V end lost 5 bases, the J end lost 3 bases, and 20 bases lay between the germline ends. Variable domain in full (rest from reference TRBV5-1 and TRBJ1-1): KAGVTQTPRYLIKTRGQQVTLSCSPISGHRSVSWYQQTPGQGLQFLFEYFSETQRNKGNFPGRFSGRQFSNSRSEMNVSTLELGDSALYLCASSPGQLIGDTEAFFGQGTRLTVV.

There are a few counts of this clone. The chain recombines TRBV27 with TRBJ1-5; D not certain. V gave up 3 bases and J gave up 2 bases, with 11 bases separating them. Germline V gene data show CDR1 as MNHEY and CDR2 as SMNVEV (reference sequence). CDR3 length equals 15 residues. CDR3 nucleotides: TGTGCCAGCAGTTTTGCCACAGAGGGCAATCAGCCCCAGCATTTT. This sequence encodes CASSFATEGNQPQHF.

J is TRBJ2-7 and V is TRBV18; 8 positions match TRBD2. With 3 bases clipped from V and 6 bases from J, the junction kept 7 bases outside the gene matches. Per germline, CDR1 KGHSH and CDR2 LQKENI. The CDR3 totals 14 residues. CDR3 DNA sequence: TGTGCCAGCTCACCCGAAAGCGGGGGCGGCGAGCAGTACTTC. This gives the protein CASSPESGGGEQYF.

V and J are TRBV10-3 and TRBJ1-2; D ambiguous. This CDR3 has 14 residues. Trimming cost V 0 bases and J 6 bases, with 11 bases left between them. The germline V gene encodes CDR1 ENHRY and CDR2 SYGVKD. CDR3 nucleotides: TGTGCCATCAGTGAGTCCCCGGCCGGGGATGGCTACACCTTC. Protein sequence: CAISESPAGDGYTF.

The chain has TRBV11-3 and TRBJ2-5; D is perhaps TRBD2 (6 bases). Per germline, CDR1 SGHNT and CDR2 YENEEA. The CDR3 consists of 14 residues. V was cut by 2 bases and J by 5 bases, with 12 bases left in between. The CDR3 region is CASSLFPGAETQYF. The CDR3 bases are TGTGCCAGCAGCTTATTTCCGGGAGCGGAGACCCAGTACTTC.

Only a few counts were recorded for this clone. The chain combines TRBV7-2 with TRBJ1-1; 7 bases are a match to TRBD1. Germline values: CDR1 SGHTA, CDR2 FQGNSA. The CDR3 contains 13 residues. V trimming: 5 bases; J trimming: 4 bases; junction bases outside the gene matches: 4. Written as DNA, the CDR3 is TGTGCCAGCAGCCCCGGACAGGTCACTGAAGCTTTCTTT. This codes for CASSPGQVTEAFF.

The DNA of the CDR3 is TGTGCCAGCAGTGGGGCAAGCTCCTACAATGAGCAGTTCTTC. It translates to CASSGASSYNEQFF. The V and J genes are TRBV6-1 and TRBJ2-1, with D uncertain. With 4 bases removed from V and 0 bases from J, the gap between germline ends came to 7 bases. Germline-derived CDR1 and CDR2 are MNHNS and SASEGT. This CDR3 region has 14 residues.

This clone was seen more than once but under ten times. The rearrangement joins TRBV2 to TRBJ2-7; D call uncertain. The V end was cut by 7 bases, the J end by 0 bases, with 7 bases between. The CDR3 length is 12 residues. Germline V gene lookup returns CDR1 SNHLY and CDR2 FYNNEI. CDR3 residues: CASKRFSYEQYF. Here the CDR3 DNA reads TGTGCCAGCAAGAGGTTCTCCTACGAGCAGTACTTC.

The chain carries TRBV28 and TRBJ2-5; D is ambiguous. CDR1 is MDHEN, CDR2 SYDVKM, per germline. The CDR3 loop spans 15 amino acids. V was shortened by 3 bases and J by 1 base, with 12 bases between the two germline ends. The CDR3 region is CASSLFNIVQETQYF. The DNA for the CDR3 is TGTGCCAGCAGTTTGTTTAACATCGTCCAAGAGACCCAGTACTTC.

This clone was counted once. V and J are TRBV5-1 and TRBJ2-7, with D perhaps matching TRBD1 or TRBD2 (5 bases each). CDR3 length: 15 residues. CDR1 and CDR2 (germline): SGHRS, YFSETQ. V shed 4 bases and J shed 2 bases, with 16 bases lying between them. The CDR3 DNA sequence: TGCGCCAGCAGCATTACTACCGGGACCGCCTACGAGCAGTACTTC. Translated, it gives CASSITTGTAYEQYF.

V gene TRBV30 combines with J gene TRBJ1-2; D is uncertain. V dropped 5 bases and J dropped 8 bases, with 15 bases sitting between them. This CDR3 comprises 12 residues. The germline CDR1 and CDR2 sequences are GTSNPN and SVGIG (reference sequence). The CDR3 bases are TGTGCCTGGCGGCCGCCGGGGAGCGGCTACACCTTC. Amino acid sequence: CAWRPPGSGYTF.

This clone appeared a few times. The V and J genes are TRBV5-1 and TRBJ2-1, with D perhaps TRBD1 (6 bases). This CDR3 has 14 amino acids. Between the trimmed V and J ends, which lost 0 bases and 8 bases, there was a span of 12 bases. Per germline, CDR1 SGHRS and CDR2 YFSETQ. CDR3 bases: TGCGCCAGCAGCTTGGGAACAGGGTTGGATGAGCAGTTCTTC. Translating it yields CASSLGTGLDEQFF. The whole variable domain, filled in from reference TRBV5-1 and TRBJ2-1, reads KAGVTQTPRYLIKTRGQQVTLSCSPISGHRSVSWYQQTPGQGLQFLFEYFSETQRNKGNFPGRFSGRQFSNSRSEMNVSTLELGDSALYLCASSLGTGLDEQFFGPGTRLTVL.

The rearrangement uses TRBV13 and TRBJ2-3; the D is unclear. Trimming removed 1 base at V and 2 bases at J, with 10 bases between. In germline, CDR1 is PRHDT, CDR2 FYEKMQ (reference sequence). The CDR3 totals 15 residues. In DNA form, the CDR3 reads TGTGCCAGCAGCTTAGTTGGCAGAAACACAGATACGCAGTATTTT. Translation: CASSLVGRNTDTQYF. Full variable domain (missing parts from reference TRBV13 and TRBJ2-3): AAGVIQSPRHLIKEKRETATLKCYPIPRHDTVYWYQQGPGQDPQFLISFYEKMQSDKGSIPDRFSAQQFSDYHSELNMSSLELGDSALYFCASSLVGRNTDTQYFGPGTRLTVL.

The CDR3 coding sequence is TGTGCCAGTAATTTTCCTAGCGGGGGTCCCATAAGGACCGGGGAGCTGTTTTTT. This translates into CASNFPSGGPIRTGELFF. The gene calls are TRBV19 and TRBJ2-2, with 10 nucleotides matching TRBD2. CDR1 LNHDA and CDR2 SQIVND come from the germline V gene (reference sequence). This CDR3 has 18 residues. Trimming took 7 bases from V and 5 from J; bases not matched to a gene: 16.

V and J are TRBV7-2 and TRBJ1-1, with no clear D. V gave up 4 bases and J gave up 7 bases, with 16 bases separating them. The CDR3 is 14 amino acids. CDR1 and CDR2 (germline): SGHTA, FQGNSA. The CDR3 sequence is CASSSPGKANEAFF. The CDR3, as DNA: TGTGCCAGCAGCTCCCCCGGGAAGGCCAATGAAGCTTTCTTT. The full variable domain, rest sourced from reference TRBV7-2 and TRBJ1-1, is GAGVSQSPSNKVTEKGKDVELRCDPISGHTALYWYRQSLGQGLEFLIYFQGNSAPDKSGLPSDRFSAERTGGSVSTLTIQRTQQEDSAVYLCASSSPGKANEAFFGQGTRLTVV.

In this sample, this clone turned up a few times. The chain is built from TRBV2 and TRBJ1-1; possible D gene TRBD1, 5 bases. Per germline, CDR1 SNHLY and CDR2 FYNNEI. V lost 4 bases, J lost 1 base, and 13 bases lay in between. The CDR3 loop spans 15 amino acids. The DNA of the CDR3 is TGTGCCAGCAGTGTGAGGGGAAGGGGGAACACTGAAGCTTTCTTT. Residues: CASSVRGRGNTEAFF.